Described below is a single TCR beta chain sequence and its context. Its binding antigen is unknown. The sample holds no much larger clone one base away, and base qualities are not on file. In total, roughly 710 healthy bone marrow donors made up the cohort. Cohort members were all nominally healthy when sampled, although unrecorded immune exposures were likely present. The donor tested CMV seronegative and was one of the 352 seronegative cohort members. Each donor provided a peripheral blood sample, and peripheral blood mononuclear cells were used for TCR beta sequencing. Genomic DNA extraction from the blood cell samples was performed with the Qiagen DNeasy Blood Extraction Kit. The library was made by the immunoSEQ multiplex PCR assay. The multiplex PCR relied on a mix of 60 forward primers for TCR Vbeta segments and 13 reverse primers for TCR Jbeta segments. Amplification of the CDR3 region of rearranged TCR beta genes was performed with a multiplex PCR assay on genomic DNA. On the Illumina HiSeq System, the amplified TCR beta libraries were sequenced as 87-base-pair reads. Per the authors' processing: In a later analysis, tens of millions of unique TCR beta chains were counted across the 500 to 850 repertoires, and approximately 9.9 million of these chains were shared by at least two donors. A nearest-neighbor algorithm error-corrected the raw reads and collapsed the reads into unique sequences, merging closely related sequences to remove PCR and sequencing errors. Alignment of CDR3 sequences to IMGT reference sequences was used to assign V, D and J gene segments. For a sequence to be retained, a match of at least six nucleotides was required to both a V gene segment and a J gene segment. A rearrangement was called productive if the CDR3 had no stop codons and remained in frame with V and J, and every other rearrangement was called non-productive. CDR3 was defined by IMGT convention, running from the second conserved V-encoded cysteine to the conserved J-encoded phenylalanine. The earlier analysis of about 610 of the donors excluded sequences that lacked an unambiguous match to a single V gene segment. An earlier analysis of a few hundred of the donors classified V segments as functional when productive rearrangements were above 56.7% and as segregating when the standard deviation between donors was above 5%. To diagnose cytomegalovirus status from the catalog of TCR beta chain sequences, a statistical classification framework was built. V and J gene assignment, in a later analysis, came from comparing TCR nucleotide sequences with IMGT/GENE-DB human TR gene sequences. A later analysis assigned CDR3 sequences and most-parsimonious VDJ recombination scenarios with the TCRdist pipeline. In a later analysis, each TCR beta chain was defined by its CDR3 amino acid sequence together with its V-gene family, and reads without a unique V-gene family were excluded. As a way to deal with suspected cross-contamination and a sequencing artifact, a later analysis dropped 450 to 700 nucleotide sequences that were highly shared and had low generation probability. A later analysis calculated a clonal expansion index for each public chain from normalized within-repertoire ranks of inferred template counts. A later analysis computed generation probabilities with a VDJ recombination model fitted to out-of-frame rearrangements, and checked the results against IGoR. In a later analysis, hypergeometric tests were used to score TCR-TCR, TCR-HLA and TCR-CMV co-occurrence, with a repertoire-size bias correction applied to TCR pairs. To estimate false discovery rates, a later analysis permuted the HLA or CMV assignments 20 times. In a later analysis, co-occurring TCRs were grouped using DBSCAN, with TCRdist sequence similarity added in when clustering inside HLA-allele-positive subsets. Co-occurrence clustering excluded repertoires with fewer than 30,000 or more than 120,000 public chains, plus five with anomalous nucleotide sharing. Imported from immuneACCESS, the table was reduced by TCRdb to in-frame sequences with V and J called. These copies leave out some clones; in studies compared against another copy, an unresolved V gene accounts for under half, and the cause of the remainder is not known. Clone size and the V and J calls come from that table; the DNA yielded D and trimming. The sample table lists about 200,000 clones, more than 75% of them with a count of one. The ten largest clones represent less than 4.5% of the sample.

The sample comes from a study of cytomegalovirus exposure and HLA in healthy donors (dated by TCRdb to 2015 to 2018). Background for the entire study: An earlier analysis of approximately 550 of the donors reported about 250 Gb of sequence data and 120 million or so unique TCR beta sequences from 150 million to 200 million T cells. Approximately 310 gigabases of sequencing data and tens of millions of unique TCR sequences made up an early release that covered approximately 650 HLA-typed donors. Of the roughly 400 genotyped donors, roughly 80% were placed in the genetic ancestry cluster associated with self-reported Caucasian donors. The aim of the study was to test whether cataloging public T cell receptors could identify signatures of past pathogen exposure. The study used immunosequencing to profile the T cell repertoires of approximately 630 subjects and linked those repertoires to cytomegalovirus serostatus. Along with the approximately 650-subject first cohort, a separate validation cohort of over a hundred different subjects was used. The study combined high-throughput TCR immunosequencing, statistical association of individual TCRs with disease status, and machine learning to predict cytomegalovirus infection status. A later analysis re-examined previously published TCR beta repertoires from roughly 720 donors and added high-resolution HLA genotyping to investigate patterns of TCR occurrence. Rather than drawing on any new phenotypic data, the later analysis identified candidate immune exposures from TCR beta sequences and the way those sequences occurred across donors. An earlier analysis of approximately 500 of the donors applied high-throughput TCR beta sequencing to assess whether each TCR beta V gene segment acted as functional or pseudogenic. Alongside the repertoire data, information on donor age, sex, ethnicity and CMV serostatus was compiled. A later genetic analysis used genome-wide SNP genotypes for about three fifths of the 666 donors, treating that subset as a discovery cohort. All discovery cohort repertoires had been generated using a single sequencing platform. HLA typing included class I and class II loci at four-digit resolution. Typing coverage varied by locus: 629-630 donors for A, B, C, DRB1 and DQB1; about 520 for DQA1; approximately 610 for DPA1; approximately 490 for DPB1. Roughly five DR-DQ haplotypes were handled as single units for association and clustering because linkage in the cohort was strong. Across 398 genotyped donors of the cohort, an average of about 220,000 unique TCR beta nucleotide sequences per donor were sequenced, and approximately 17% of those sequences were non-productive.

Looking up the germline V gene yields CDR1 WSHSY and CDR2 SAAADI. Trimming removed 10 bases from V and 6 bases from J, leaving 13 bases between the germline ends. From the cysteine up to the phenylalanine, the CDR3 has a length of 12 residues. Only the CDR3 region is kept as DNA, spanning 36 bases read in frame from base 1. The research as a whole found: Cytomegalovirus status was reported to be diagnosed by the classifier with high specificity and sensitivity in both the original and validation cohorts. In this cohort, only TCR beta chains were sequenced, and detectable features were limited by the absence of alpha or paired-chain data. In a later analysis, several top co-occurrence clusters were reported to appear linked to parvovirus B19, influenza, CMV and Epstein-Barr virus. A cluster of highly shared sequence variants was judged likely to represent a technical artifact of the sequencing pipeline. A later genetic analysis associated a missense DCLRE1C variant with V-gene and J-gene trimming of TCR beta chains, and an independent cohort replicated the association. HLA typing was unavailable for some donors at each locus, so association tests used only the typed subset. In an earlier analysis of some 540 of the donors, most TCR beta V segments appeared in productive rearrangements about 90% or about 30% of the time, broadly matching IMGT annotations. Because counts were too low, seventeen rarely observed V segments, including chromosome 9 orphons, were excluded from the earlier analysis of 587 of the donors. Strong co-occurrence of HLA alleles, especially DR and DQ, made assigning TCR associations to individual alleles difficult. A few of the identified cytomegalovirus-associated TCR beta chains were confirmed in vitro to be specific for cytomegalovirus antigens. A later analysis found that HLA-associated TCR beta chains were more clonally expanded and had lower generation probabilities than equally common non-associated chains. The study gave a list of some 150 TCR beta chains associated with cytomegalovirus. A later analysis associated 15,000 to 20,000 TCR beta sequences with specific HLA alleles at a false discovery rate of 0.05. Because the 87-base-pair reads could not distinguish some IMGT-functional V segments, including TRBV6-2 and TRBV6-3, those segments were excluded. Linkage disequilibrium might explain the correlated functional status among segregating V segments, but an unknown experimental factor could not be excluded. Most CMV-associated TCR beta chains appeared to be HLA-restricted in a later analysis, and the HLA associations seemed to be driven largely by CMV exposure. According to a later genetic analysis, donors in an Asian-associated ancestry cluster had fewer N-insertions in productive TCRs than the approximately 650-donor mean. While some public TCRs were present in many individuals, most TCR sequences turned up only very rarely across donors. For the cohort, immune exposure information was limited to CMV serostatus. A further reported finding was that TCR beta sequences accurately predicted the HLA-A and HLA-B alleles for most subjects in the first cohort. In a later analysis, the rate of TCR association differed among HLA loci, with DRB1 alleles having the most associated TCRs and HLA-C alleles having the fewest. The presence/absence analyses assumed that sequencing depth was roughly uniform across donors, and that assumption may not be true. It was suggested by the authors that the approach could potentially be generalized to other disease states and immunological phenotypes.

Sequencing was carried out using PBMCs. The receptor was derived from a male donor in good health and CMV-seronegative. The V gene is TRBV10-2 and the J gene is TRBJ2-1; TRBD1 is possibly the D segment (6 matching bases). The CDR3 is CATLVRGNEQFF. The DNA is as follows: TGCGCCACACTCGTCAGGGGCAATGAGCAGTTCTTC.